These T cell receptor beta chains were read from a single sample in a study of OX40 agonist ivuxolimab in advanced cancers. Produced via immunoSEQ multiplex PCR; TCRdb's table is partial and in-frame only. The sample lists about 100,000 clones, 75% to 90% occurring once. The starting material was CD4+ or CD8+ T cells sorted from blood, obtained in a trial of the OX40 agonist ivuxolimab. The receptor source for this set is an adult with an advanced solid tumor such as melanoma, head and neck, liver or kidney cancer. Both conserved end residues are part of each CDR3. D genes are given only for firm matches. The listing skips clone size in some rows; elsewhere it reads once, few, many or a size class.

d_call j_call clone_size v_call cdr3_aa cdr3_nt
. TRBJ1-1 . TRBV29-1 CSVTAKANTEAFF TGCAGCGTAACAGCTAAAGCGAACACTGAAGCTTTCTTT
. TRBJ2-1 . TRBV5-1 CASSLKGVNNEQFF TGCGCCAGCAGCCTGAAGGGGGTGAACAATGAGCAGTTCTTC
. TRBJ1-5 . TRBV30 CAWSIRASNQPQHF TGTGCCTGGAGTATCCGGGCCTCCAATCAGCCCCAGCATTTT
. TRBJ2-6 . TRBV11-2 CASSLERVGANVLTF TGTGCCAGCAGCTTAGAACGGGTTGGGGCCAACGTCCTGACTTTC
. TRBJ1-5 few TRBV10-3 CAISESLGGQPQHF TGTGCCATCAGTGAGTCCTTAGGAGGGCAGCCCCAGCATTTT
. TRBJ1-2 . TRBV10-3 CAISDTGGASRGYTF TGTGCCATCAGTGATACGGGGGGCGCGAGTAGAGGCTACACCTTC
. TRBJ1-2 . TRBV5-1 CASSRQVQDGYTF TGCGCCAGCAGCCGACAGGTTCAGGATGGCTACACCTTC
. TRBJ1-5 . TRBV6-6 CASSYFGGRGNQPQHF TGTGCCAGCAGTTACTTCGGGGGGCGCGGCAATCAGCCCCAGCATTTT
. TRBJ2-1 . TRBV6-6 CASSYPGAGQGNEQFF TGTGCCAGCAGTTACCCGGGAGCGGGTCAGGGCAATGAGCAGTTCTTC
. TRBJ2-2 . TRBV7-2 CASSFYIGTGELFF TGTGCCAGCAGCTTCTACATCGGCACCGGGGAGCTGTTTTTT
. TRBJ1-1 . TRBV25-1 CASSPMVGVGLAEAFF TGTGCCAGCAGCCCGATGGTGGGGGTCGGGCTCGCTGAAGCTTTCTTT
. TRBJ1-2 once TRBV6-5 CASSYSILTQVGYTF TGTGCCAGCAGTTACTCGATCCTGACCCAAGTTGGTTACACCTTC
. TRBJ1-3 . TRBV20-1 CSVRQGNTIYF TGCAGTGTCCGACAGGGAAACACCATATATTTT
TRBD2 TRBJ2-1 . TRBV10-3 CAISHGLAGGNEQFF TGTGCCATCAGTCACGGACTAGCGGGAGGAAATGAGCAGTTCTTC
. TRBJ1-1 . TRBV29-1 CSVAQQVRAEAFF TGCAGCGTCGCCCAGCAGGTGCGAGCCGAAGCTTTCTTT
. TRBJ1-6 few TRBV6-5 CASRREVNSPLHF TGTGCCAGCAGACGAGAAGTAAATTCACCCCTCCACTTT
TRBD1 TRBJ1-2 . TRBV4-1 CASSRPQGDYGYTF TGCGCCAGCAGCCGCCCACAGGGGGACTATGGCTACACCTTC
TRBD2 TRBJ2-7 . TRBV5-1 CASSLGTSPYEQYF TGCGCCAGCAGCTTAGGGACTAGCCCTTACGAGCAGTACTTC
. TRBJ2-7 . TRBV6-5 CASSYSTGYEQYF TGTGCCAGCAGTTACTCGACGGGCTACGAGCAGTACTTC
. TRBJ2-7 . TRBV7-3 CASSSQYEQYF TGTGCCAGCAGCTCCCAATACGAGCAGTACTTC
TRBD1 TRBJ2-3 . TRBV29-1 CSVETGSFLDTQYF TGCAGCGTTGAGACAGGGTCATTTTTGGATACGCAGTATTTT
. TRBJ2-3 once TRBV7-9 CASSKILSLEDTQYF TGTGCCAGCAGCAAGATCTTGAGTCTCGAAGATACGCAGTATTTT
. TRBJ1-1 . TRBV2 CASRLTGNTEAFF TGTGCCAGCAGACTGACCGGGAACACTGAAGCTTTCTTT
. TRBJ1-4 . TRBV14 CASSQRITGEKLFF TGTGCCAGCAGCCAACGTATAACCGGTGAAAAACTGTTTTTT
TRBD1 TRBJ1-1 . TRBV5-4 CASSRQGRNTEAFF TGTGCCAGCAGCCGACAGGGGAGGAACACTGAAGCTTTCTTT
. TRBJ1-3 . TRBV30 CAWSLLLGNTIYF TGTGCCTGGAGTTTGCTACTCGGAAACACCATATATTTT
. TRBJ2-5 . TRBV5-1 CASSLEMDGETQYF TGCGCCAGCAGCTTGGAGATGGATGGGGAGACCCAGTACTTC
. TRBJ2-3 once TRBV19 CASSISSPSTDTQYF TGTGCCAGTAGTATCTCCTCACCTAGCACAGATACGCAGTATTTT
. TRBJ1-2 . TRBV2 CASMPLMIGGYTF TGTGCCAGCATGCCGCTGATGATTGGGGGCTACACCTTC
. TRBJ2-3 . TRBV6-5 CASILAPSRTDTQYF TGTGCCAGCATCTTAGCCCCATCTCGCACAGATACGCAGTATTTT
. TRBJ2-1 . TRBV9 CASSSMGTPNEQFF TGTGCCAGCAGCTCCATGGGGACACCTAATGAGCAGTTCTTC
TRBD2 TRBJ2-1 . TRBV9 CASSLGLAGPITYNEQFF TGTGCCAGCAGCCTGGGACTAGCGGGACCGATTACCTACAATGAGCAGTTCTTC
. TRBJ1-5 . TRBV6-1 CASSELRGGGPQHF TGTGCCAGCAGTGAGCTCAGGGGAGGGGGGCCCCAGCATTTT
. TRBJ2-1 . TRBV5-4 CASSHAAQYNEQFF TGTGCCAGCAGCCACGCTGCCCAATACAATGAGCAGTTCTTC
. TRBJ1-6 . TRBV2 CASTPLGGEGNSPLHF TGTGCCAGCACTCCCCTCGGGGGGGAAGGTAATTCACCCCTCCACTTT
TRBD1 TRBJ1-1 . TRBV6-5 CASSLPGTGRNTEAFF TGTGCCAGCAGTTTGCCCGGGACAGGGCGGAACACTGAAGCTTTCTTT
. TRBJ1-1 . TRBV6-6 CASSKTGNTEAFF TGTGCCAGCAGCAAGACAGGGAACACTGAAGCTTTCTTT
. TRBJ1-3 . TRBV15 CATALGQRSGNTIYF TGTGCCACCGCCTTAGGACAGCGCTCTGGAAACACCATATATTTT
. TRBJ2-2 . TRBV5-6 CASSLVGDPGELFF TGTGCCAGCAGCCTCGTCGGGGATCCCGGGGAGCTGTTTTTT
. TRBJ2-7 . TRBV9 CASSVRDGAYEQYF TGTGCCAGCAGCGTACGGGACGGGGCGTACGAGCAGTACTTC
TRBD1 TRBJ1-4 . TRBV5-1 CASSLSPGTGTSEKLFF TGCGCCAGCAGCTTGAGTCCCGGGACAGGGACGAGTGAAAAACTGTTTTTT
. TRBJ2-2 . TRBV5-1 CASRAAEGDTGELFF TGCGCCAGCAGAGCGGCGGAGGGGGACACCGGGGAGCTGTTTTTT
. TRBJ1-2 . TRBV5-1 CASSRKVDYGYTF TGCGCCAGCAGTCGGAAGGTAGACTATGGCTACACCTTC
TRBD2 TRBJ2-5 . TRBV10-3 CATGTSGGQGETQYF TGTGCCACCGGGACTAGCGGGGGGCAAGGAGAGACCCAGTACTTC
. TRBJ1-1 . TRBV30 CAWSVSPEAFF TGTGCCTGGAGTGTATCCCCCGAAGCTTTCTTT
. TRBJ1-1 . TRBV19 CASSQLQGGGAEAFF TGTGCCAGTAGTCAGCTACAGGGAGGGGGGGCTGAAGCTTTCTTT
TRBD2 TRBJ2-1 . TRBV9 CASSVPASGRARVGSYNEQFF TGTGCCAGCAGCGTACCGGCTAGCGGGAGGGCCAGAGTCGGCTCCTACAATGAGCAGTTCTTC
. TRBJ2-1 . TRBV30 CAWSALWGSYNEQFF TGTGCCTGGAGTGCCCTCTGGGGATCCTACAATGAGCAGTTCTTC
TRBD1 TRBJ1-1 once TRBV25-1 CASSDLRGQVTEAFF TGTGCCAGCAGTGATTTGAGGGGGCAAGTTACTGAAGCTTTCTTT
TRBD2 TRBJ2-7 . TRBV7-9 CASSSPAGSVSYEQYF TGTGCCAGCAGCTCCCCAGCGGGGTCGGTCTCCTACGAGCAGTACTTC
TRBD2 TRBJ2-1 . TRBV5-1 CASSPRTRTNNEQFF TGCGCCAGCAGCCCTAGGACTAGAACCAACAATGAGCAGTTCTTC
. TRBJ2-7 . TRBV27 CASSFTRVSYEQYF TGTGCCAGCAGTTTTACGCGGGTATCCTACGAGCAGTACTTC
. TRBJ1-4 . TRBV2 CASSGYGTGDEKLFF TGTGCCAGCAGTGGGTACGGAACGGGGGATGAAAAACTGTTTTTT
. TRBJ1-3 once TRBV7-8 CASSKDGRSGNTIYF TGTGCCAGCAGCAAAGACGGGAGGTCTGGAAACACCATATATTTT